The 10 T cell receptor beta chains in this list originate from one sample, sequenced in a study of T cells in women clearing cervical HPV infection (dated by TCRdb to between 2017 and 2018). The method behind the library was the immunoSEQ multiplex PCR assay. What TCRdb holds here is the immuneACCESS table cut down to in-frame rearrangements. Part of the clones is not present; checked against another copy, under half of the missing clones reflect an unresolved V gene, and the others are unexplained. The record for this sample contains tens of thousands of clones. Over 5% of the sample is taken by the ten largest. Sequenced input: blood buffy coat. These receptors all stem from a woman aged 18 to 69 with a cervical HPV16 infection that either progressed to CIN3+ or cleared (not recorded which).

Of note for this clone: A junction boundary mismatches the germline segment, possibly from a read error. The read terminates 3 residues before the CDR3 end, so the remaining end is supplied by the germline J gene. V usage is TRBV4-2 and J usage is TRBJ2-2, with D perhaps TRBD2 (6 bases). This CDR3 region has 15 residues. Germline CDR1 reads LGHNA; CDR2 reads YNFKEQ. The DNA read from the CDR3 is TGCGCCAGCAGCCAATCGACTAGTATCACCGGGGAG. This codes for CASSQSTSITGE. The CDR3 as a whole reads CASSQSTSITGELFF.

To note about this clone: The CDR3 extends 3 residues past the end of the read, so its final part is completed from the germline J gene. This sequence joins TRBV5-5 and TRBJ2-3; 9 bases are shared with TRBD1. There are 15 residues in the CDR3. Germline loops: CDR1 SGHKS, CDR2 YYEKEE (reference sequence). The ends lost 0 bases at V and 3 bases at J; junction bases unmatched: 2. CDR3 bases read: TGTGCCAGCAGCTTGGACAGGGGGCTAACAGATACG. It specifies CASSLDRGLTDT. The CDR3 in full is CASSLDRGLTDTQYF.

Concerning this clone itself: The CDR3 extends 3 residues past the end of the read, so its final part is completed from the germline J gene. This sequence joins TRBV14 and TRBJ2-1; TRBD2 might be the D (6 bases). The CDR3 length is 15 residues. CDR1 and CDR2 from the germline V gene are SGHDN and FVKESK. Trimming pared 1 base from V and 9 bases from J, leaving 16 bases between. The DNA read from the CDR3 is TGTGCCAGCAGCCAAGGAAGTGGTCCGCGGGGTGAG. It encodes CASSQGSGPRGE. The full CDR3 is CASSQGSGPRGEQFF.

The CDR3 here is CASRDRDPIRPQYF. The sequenced CDR3 bases are TGTGCCAGCAGGGACAGGGACCCTATCAGGCCG. The rearrangement links TRBV6-2 or TRBV6-3 to TRBJ2-3; 8 bases map to TRBD1. From the germline J gene comes the end of the CDR3, since the read stops 3 residues before it. The CDR3 covers 14 residues. The germline V gene has CDR1 MNHEY and CDR2 SVGEGT.

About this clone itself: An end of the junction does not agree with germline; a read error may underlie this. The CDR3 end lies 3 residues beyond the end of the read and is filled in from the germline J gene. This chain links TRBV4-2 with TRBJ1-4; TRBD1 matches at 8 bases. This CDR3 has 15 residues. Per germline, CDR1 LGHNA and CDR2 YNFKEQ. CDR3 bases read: TGCGCCAGCAGCCAAGACCGGGACAGGCTTTCACCA. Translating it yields CASSQDRDRLSP. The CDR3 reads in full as CASSQDRDRLSPLFF.

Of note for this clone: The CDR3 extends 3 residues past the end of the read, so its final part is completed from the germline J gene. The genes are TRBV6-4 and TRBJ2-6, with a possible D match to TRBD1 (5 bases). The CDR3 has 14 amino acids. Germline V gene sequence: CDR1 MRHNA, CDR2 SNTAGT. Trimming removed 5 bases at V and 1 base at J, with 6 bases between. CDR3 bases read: TGTGCCAGCAGTTCAGGGTCTGGGGCCAACGTC. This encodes CASSSGSGANV. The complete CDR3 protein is CASSSGSGANVLTF.

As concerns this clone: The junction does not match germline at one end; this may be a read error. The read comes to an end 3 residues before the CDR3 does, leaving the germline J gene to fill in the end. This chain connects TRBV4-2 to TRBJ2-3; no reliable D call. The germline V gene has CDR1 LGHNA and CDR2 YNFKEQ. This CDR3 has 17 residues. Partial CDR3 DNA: TGCGCCAGCAGCCAAGATTTAAGCGCTACTAGCACAGATACG. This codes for CASSQDLSATSTDT. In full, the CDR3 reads CASSQDLSATSTDTQYF.

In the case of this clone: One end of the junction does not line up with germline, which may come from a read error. This chain's CDR3 is CASSQGRAQETQYF. The part of the CDR3 DNA that was read is TGCGCCAGCAGCCAAGGCAGGGCCCAAGAGACC. V usage is TRBV4-2 and J usage is TRBJ2-5, with D possibly matching TRBD1 (5 bases). The read comes to an end 3 residues before the CDR3 does, leaving the germline J gene to fill in the end. Germline CDR1 reads LGHNA; CDR2 reads YNFKEQ. The CDR3 is 14 residues long.

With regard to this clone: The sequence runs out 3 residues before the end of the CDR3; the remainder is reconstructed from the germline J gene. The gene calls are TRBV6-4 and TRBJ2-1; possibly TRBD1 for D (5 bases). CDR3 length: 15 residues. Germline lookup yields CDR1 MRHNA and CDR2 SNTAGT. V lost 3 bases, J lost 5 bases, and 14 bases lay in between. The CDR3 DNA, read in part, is TGTGCCAGCAGTGAAGAACAGGAAAAACACAATGAG. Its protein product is CASSEEQEKHNE. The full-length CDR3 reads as CASSEEQEKHNEQFF.

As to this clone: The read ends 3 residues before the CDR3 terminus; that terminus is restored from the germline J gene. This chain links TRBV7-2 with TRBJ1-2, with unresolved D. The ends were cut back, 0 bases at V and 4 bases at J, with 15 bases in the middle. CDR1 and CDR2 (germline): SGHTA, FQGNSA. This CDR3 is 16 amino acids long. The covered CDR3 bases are TGTGCCAGCAGCTTAGCTCCGAGGCCCGATCTCTATGGC. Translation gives CASSLAPRPDLYG. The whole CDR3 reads CASSLAPRPDLYGYTF.